Here is one T cell receptor (beta chain) with its context. This entry belongs to a study of T cell responses to AZD1222 COVID-19 vaccine. Generated by immunoSEQ multiplex PCR, the TCRdb table keeps only in-frame clones and is missing some. The sample carries roughly 120,000 clones, approximately 88% recorded once. The source material was peripheral blood, sampled on day 0 of AZD1222 vaccination. The clonotype originates from an adult in good health.

The CDR3 DNA reads as TGCGCCAGCAGCTTGGCCGAAGGGGTGAACACTGAAGCTTTCTTT. Its translation is CASSLAEGVNTEAFF. This chain connects TRBV5-1 to TRBJ1-1; possible D gene TRBD1, 5 bases. The CDR3 consists of 15 residues. The germline V gene has CDR1 SGHRS and CDR2 YFSETQ. Between the trimmed V and J ends, which lost 0 bases and 0 bases, there was a span of 9 bases.